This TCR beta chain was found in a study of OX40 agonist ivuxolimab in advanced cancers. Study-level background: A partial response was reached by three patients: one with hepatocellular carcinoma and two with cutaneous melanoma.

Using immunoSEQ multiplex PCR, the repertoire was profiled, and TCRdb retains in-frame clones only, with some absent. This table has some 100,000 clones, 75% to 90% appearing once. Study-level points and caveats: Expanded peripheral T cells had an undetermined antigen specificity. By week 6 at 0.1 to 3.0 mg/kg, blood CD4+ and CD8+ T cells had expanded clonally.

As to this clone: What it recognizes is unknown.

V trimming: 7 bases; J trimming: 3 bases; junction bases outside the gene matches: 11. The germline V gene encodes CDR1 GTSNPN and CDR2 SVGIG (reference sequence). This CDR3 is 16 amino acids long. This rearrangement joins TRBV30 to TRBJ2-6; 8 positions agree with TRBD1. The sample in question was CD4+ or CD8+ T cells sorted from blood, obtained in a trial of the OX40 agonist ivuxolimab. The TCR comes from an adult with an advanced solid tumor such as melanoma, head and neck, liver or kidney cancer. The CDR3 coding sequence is TGTGCCTCCCCCGGCAGGGGGCTGATTGGGGCCAACGTCCTGACTTTC. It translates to CASPGRGLIGANVLTF.